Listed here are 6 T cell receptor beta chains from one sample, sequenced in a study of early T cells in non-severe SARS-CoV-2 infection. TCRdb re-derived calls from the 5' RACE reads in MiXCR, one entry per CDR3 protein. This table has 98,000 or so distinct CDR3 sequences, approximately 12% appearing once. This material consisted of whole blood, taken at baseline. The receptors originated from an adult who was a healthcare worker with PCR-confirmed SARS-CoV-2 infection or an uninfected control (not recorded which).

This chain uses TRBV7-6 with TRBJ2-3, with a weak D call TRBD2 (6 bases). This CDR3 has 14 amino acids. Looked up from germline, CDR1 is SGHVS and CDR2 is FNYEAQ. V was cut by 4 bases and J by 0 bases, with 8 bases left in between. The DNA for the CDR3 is TGTGCCAGCAGCTCGCTAGCGAGCACAGATACGCAGTATTTT. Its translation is CASSSLASTDTQYF.

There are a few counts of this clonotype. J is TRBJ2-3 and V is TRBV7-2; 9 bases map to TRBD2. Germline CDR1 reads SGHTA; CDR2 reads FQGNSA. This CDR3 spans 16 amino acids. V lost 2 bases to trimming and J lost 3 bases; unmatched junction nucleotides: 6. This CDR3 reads CASSLRRGGQTDTQYF. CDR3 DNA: TGTGCCAGCAGCTTAAGGCGGGGGGGCCAAACAGATACGCAGTATTTT.

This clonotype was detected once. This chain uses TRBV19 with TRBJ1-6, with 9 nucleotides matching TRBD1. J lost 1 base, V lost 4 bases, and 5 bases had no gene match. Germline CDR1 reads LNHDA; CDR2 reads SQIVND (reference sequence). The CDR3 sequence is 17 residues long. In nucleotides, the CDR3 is TGTGCCAGTAGTACGAGGACAGGGGAATCCTATAATTCACCCCTCCACTTT. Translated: CASSTRTGESYNSPLHF.

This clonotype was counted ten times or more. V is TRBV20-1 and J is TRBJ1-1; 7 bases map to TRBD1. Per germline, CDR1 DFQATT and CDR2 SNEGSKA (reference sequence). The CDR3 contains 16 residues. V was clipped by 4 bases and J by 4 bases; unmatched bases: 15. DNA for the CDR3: TGCAGTGCTATCAGAGGGGGTACAGGGGTGGGCACTGAAGCTTTCTTT. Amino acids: CSAIRGGTGVGTEAFF.

The CDR3 sequence: CASSIRYSGRAEETQYF. DNA for the CDR3: TGTGCCAGCAGTATTCGCTATAGCGGGAGGGCCGAGGAGACCCAGTACTTC. The chain uses TRBV6-5 and TRBJ2-5; 11 bases fit TRBD2. Germline CDR1 is MNHEY and CDR2 is SVGAGI. The V segment lost 5 bases and the J segment 5 bases; nucleotides outside the gene matches: 13. The CDR3 sequence is 17 residues long.

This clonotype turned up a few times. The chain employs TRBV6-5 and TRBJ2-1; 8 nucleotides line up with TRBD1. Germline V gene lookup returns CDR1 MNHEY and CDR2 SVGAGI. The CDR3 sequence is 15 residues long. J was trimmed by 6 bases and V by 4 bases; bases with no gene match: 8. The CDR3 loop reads CASSSPGQVGNEQFF. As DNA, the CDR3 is TGTGCCAGCAGTTCCCCGGGACAGGTGGGCAATGAGCAGTTCTTC.